The present T cell receptor (beta chain) was sequenced within a study of cytomegalovirus exposure and HLA in healthy donors. Turning to the study itself: Findings of an earlier analysis included roughly 110 million unique TCR beta sequences from 200 million or so T cells.

Study-level findings and limits: A cluster of highly shared sequence variants was likely a sequencing artifact.

Everyone who donated was a healthy bone marrow donor. Worth noting for this clone: Its antigen is still unknown. Within the sample, other DNA sequences also encode this same CDR3.

CDR3 size: 13 residues. V was pared by 2 bases and J by 7 bases, with 9 bases between. Germline-derived CDR1 and CDR2 are MNHEY and SMNVEV (reference sequence). PCR amplification relied on 60 Vbeta primers (plus 13 Jbeta primers). The repertoire was sequenced with immunoSEQ multiplex PCR; TCRdb's copy has only in-frame clones and lacks some. There are more than 110,000 clones in the sample; over 70% occur only once, and about 5% lies in the top ten. This chain uses TRBV27 with TRBJ1-5; possibly TRBD1 for D (5 bases). This TCR was sampled from a male donor in good health and CMV-seronegative. The material sequenced was PBMCs. The CDR3 here is CASSLRGNQPQHF. CDR3 coding DNA: TGTGCCAGCAGTTTACGGGGGAACCAGCCCCAGCATTTT.